This T cell receptor beta chain was recorded in a study of beta chain features in type 1 diabetes. Germline V gives CDR1 SGDLS, CDR2 YYNGEE. The CDR3 spans 12 residues. Trimming stripped 5 bases from V and 6 bases from J, with 9 bases between. Expressed TCRB transcripts were sequenced because the entire RNA isolate underwent reverse transcription. TCRdb keeps only in-frame clones here, not all; method: immunoSEQ multiplex PCR. The sample contains roughly 610,000 clones, roughly a sixth of which appear only once. The sample was naive CD4+ T cells from blood. This chain joins TRBV9 and TRBJ1-5, with D hard to call. The sequence was obtained from a man aged 18 to 30 in good health. CDR3: CASSRDGQPQHF. The DNA of the CDR3 is TGTGCCAGCAGTAGAGACGGTCAGCCCCAGCATTTT. The whole variable domain, filled in from reference TRBV9 and TRBJ1-5, reads DSGVTQTPKHLITATGQRVTLRCSPRSGDLSVYWYQQSLDQGLQFLIQYYNGEERAKGNILERFSAQQFPDLHSELNLSSLELGDSALYFCASSRDGQPQHFGDGTRLSIL.